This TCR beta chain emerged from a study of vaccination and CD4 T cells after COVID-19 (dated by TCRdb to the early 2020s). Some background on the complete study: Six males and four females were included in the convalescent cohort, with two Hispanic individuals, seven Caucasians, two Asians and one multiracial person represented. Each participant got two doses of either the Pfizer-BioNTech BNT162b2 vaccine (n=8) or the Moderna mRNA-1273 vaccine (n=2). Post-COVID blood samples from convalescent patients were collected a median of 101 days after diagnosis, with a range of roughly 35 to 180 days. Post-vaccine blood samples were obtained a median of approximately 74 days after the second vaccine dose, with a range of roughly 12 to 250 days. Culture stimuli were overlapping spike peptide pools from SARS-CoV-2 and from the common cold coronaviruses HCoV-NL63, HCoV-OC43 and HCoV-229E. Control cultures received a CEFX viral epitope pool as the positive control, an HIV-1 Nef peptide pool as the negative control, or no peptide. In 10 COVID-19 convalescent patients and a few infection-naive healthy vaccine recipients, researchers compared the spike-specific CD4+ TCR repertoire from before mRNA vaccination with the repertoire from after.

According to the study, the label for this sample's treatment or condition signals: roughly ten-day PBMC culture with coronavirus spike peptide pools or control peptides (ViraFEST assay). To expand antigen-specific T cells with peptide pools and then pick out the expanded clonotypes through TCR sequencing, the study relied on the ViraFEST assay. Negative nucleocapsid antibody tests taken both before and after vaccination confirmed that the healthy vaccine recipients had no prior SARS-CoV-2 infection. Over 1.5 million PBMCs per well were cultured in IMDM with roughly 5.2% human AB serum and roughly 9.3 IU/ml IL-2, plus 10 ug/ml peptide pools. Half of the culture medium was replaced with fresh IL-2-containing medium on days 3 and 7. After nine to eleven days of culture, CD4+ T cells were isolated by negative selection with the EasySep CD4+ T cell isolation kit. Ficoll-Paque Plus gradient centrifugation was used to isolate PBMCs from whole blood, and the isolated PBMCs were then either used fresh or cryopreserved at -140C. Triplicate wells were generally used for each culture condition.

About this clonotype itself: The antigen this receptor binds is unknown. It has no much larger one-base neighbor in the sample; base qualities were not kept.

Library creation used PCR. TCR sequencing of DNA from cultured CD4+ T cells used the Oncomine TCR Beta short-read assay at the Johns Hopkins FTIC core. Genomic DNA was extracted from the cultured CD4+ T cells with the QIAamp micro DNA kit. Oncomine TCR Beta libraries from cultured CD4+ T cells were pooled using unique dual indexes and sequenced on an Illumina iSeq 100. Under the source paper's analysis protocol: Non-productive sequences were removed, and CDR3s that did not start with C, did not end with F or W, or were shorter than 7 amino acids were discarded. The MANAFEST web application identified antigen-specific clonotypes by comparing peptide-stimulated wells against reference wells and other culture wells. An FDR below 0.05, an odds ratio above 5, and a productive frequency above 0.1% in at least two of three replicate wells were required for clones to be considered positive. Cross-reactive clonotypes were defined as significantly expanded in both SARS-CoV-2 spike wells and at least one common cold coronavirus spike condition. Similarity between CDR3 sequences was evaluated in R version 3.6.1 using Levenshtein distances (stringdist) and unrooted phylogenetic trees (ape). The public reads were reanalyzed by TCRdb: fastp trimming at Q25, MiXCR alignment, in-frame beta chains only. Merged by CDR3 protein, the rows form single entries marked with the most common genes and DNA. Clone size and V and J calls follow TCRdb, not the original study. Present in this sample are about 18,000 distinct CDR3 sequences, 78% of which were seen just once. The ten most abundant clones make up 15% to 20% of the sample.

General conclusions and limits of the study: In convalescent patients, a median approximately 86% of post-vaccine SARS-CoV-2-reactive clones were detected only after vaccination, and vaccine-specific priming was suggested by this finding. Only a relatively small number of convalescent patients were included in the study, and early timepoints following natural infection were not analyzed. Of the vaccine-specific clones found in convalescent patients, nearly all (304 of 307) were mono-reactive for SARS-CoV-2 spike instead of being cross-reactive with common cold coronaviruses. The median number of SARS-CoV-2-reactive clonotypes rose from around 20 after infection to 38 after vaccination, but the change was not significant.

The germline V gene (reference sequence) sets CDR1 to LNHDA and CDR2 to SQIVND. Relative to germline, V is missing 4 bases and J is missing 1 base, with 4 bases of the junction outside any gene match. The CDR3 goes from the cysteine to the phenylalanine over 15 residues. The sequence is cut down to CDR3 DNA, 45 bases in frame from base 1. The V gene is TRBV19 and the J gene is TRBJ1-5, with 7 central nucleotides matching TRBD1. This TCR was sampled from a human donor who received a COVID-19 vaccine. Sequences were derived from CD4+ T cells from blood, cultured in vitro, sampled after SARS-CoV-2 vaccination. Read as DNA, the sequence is TGTGCCAGTAGTAGAGGGGGACAGAGCAATCAGCCCCAGCATTTT. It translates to CASSRGGQSNQPQHF.